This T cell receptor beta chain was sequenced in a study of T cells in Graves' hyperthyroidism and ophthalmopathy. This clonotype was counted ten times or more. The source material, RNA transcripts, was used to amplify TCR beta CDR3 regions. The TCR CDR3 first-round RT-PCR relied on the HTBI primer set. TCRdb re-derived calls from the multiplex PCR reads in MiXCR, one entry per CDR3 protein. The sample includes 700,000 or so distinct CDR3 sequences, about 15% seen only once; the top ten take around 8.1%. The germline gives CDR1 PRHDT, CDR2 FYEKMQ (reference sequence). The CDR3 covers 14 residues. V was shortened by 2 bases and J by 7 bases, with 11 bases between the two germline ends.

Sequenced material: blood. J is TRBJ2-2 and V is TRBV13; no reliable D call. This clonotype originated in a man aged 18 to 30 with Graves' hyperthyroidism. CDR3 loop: CASSLLAPDGELFF. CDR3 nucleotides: TGTGCCAGCAGCTTATTAGCACCGGACGGGGAGCTGTTTTTT.